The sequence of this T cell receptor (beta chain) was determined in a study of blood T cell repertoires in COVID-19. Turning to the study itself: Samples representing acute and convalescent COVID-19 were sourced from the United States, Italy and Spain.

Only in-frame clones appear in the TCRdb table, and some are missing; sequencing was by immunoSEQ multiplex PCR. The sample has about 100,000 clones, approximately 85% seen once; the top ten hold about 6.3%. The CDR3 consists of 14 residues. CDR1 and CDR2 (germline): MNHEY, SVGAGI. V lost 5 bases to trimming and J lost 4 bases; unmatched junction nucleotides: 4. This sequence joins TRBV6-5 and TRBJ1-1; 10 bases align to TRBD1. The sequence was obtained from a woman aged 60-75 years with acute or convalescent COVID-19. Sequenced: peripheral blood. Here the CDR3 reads CASSRQGASTEAFF. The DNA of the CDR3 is TGTGCCAGCAGTCGACAGGGGGCAAGCACTGAAGCTTTCTTT.